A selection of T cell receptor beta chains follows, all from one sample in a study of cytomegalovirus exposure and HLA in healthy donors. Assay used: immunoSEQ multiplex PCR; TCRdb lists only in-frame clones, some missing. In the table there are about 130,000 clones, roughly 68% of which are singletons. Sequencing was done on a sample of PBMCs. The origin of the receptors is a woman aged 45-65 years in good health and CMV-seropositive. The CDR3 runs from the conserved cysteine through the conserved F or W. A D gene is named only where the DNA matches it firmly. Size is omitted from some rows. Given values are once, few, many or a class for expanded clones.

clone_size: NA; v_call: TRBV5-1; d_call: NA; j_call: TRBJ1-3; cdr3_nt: TGCGCCAGCAGCTCAACAGGGTCTGGAAACACCATATATTTT; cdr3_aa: CASSSTGSGNTIYF
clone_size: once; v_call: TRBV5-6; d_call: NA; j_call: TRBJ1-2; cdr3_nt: TGTGCCAGCAGCTTGTCCGGGTCTTCTAACTATGGCTACACCTTC; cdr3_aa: CASSLSGSSNYGYTF
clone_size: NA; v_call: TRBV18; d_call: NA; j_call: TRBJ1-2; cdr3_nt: TGTGCCAGCTCACCAACGTTGGACAGTGGCTATGGCTACACCTTC; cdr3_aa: CASSPTLDSGYGYTF
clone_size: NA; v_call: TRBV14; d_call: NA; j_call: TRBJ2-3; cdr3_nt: TGTGCCAGCAGCCAAGAGGTTTTAGCGGCGGCGGGTACGCAGTATTTT; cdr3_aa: CASSQEVLAAAGTQYF
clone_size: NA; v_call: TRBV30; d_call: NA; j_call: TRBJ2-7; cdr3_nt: TGTGCCTGGAGTGTAACACCCCCGGGACTGGTTATCTACGAGCAGTACTTC; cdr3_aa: CAWSVTPPGLVIYEQYF
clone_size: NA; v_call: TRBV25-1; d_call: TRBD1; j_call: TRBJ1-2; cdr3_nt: TGTGCCAGCAGCTCCCGGGACAGGGTGTCAGGCTACACCTTC; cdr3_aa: CASSSRDRVSGYTF
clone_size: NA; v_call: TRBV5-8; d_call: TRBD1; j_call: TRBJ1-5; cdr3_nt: TGTGCCAGCAACTCGAGACAGGGGGATCGTTTCGGCAATCAGCCCCAGCATTTT; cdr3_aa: CASNSRQGDRFGNQPQHF
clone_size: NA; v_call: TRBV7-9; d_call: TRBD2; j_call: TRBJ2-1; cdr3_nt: TGTGCCAGCAGCTTATTTAGCGGGAGTCCCAATGAGCAGTTCTTC; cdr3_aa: CASSLFSGSPNEQFF
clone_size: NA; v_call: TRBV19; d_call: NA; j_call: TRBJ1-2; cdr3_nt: TGTGCCAGTAGTATCCGATATTGGGCACCCGCATATGGCTACACCTTC; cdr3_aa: CASSIRYWAPAYGYTF
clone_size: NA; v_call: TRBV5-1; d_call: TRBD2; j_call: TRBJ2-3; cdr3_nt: TGCGCCAGCAGCCAAGAGCGGGGGGGATCAGATACGCAGTATTTT; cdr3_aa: CASSQERGGSDTQYF
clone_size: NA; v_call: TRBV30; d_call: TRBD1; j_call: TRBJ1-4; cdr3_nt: TGTGCCTGGAGTACGGGACAGGGGGAAGAAAAACTGTTTTTT; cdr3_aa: CAWSTGQGEEKLFF
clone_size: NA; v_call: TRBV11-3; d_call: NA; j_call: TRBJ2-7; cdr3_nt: TGTGCCAGCAGCTCCGGGACACTACCCGAGCAGTACTTC; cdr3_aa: CASSSGTLPEQYF
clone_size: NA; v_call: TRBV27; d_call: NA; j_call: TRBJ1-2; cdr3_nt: TGTGCCAGCAGTTTATCCCGCTTGGCCCCCAACTATGGCTACACCTTC; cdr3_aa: CASSLSRLAPNYGYTF
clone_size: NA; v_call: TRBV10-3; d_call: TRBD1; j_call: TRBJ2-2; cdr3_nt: TGTGCCATCGGGGCAGGGGGCGGCACCGGGGAGCTGTTTTTT; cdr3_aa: CAIGAGGGTGELFF
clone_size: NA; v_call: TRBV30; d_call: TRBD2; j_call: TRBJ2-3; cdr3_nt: TGTGCCTGGAGTGTCTTTAGCGGGGGGGTCACAGATACGCAGTATTTT; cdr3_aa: CAWSVFSGGVTDTQYF
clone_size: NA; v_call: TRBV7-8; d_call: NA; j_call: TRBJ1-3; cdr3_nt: TGTGCCAGCAGCTCACGGGTCTCCGGTGTATTATATTTT; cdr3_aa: CASSSRVSGVLYF
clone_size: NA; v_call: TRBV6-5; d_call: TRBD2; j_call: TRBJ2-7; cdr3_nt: TGTGCCAGCAGTTACGCGGGGGGCTACGAGCAGTACTTC; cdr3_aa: CASSYAGGYEQYF
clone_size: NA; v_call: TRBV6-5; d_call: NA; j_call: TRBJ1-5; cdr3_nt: TGTGCCAGCAGGGCGGGGCGGGGGAGCAATCAGCCCCAGCATTTT; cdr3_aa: CASRAGRGSNQPQHF
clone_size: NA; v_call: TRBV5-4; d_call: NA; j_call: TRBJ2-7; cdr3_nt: TGTGCCAGCAGCTTGGTAGGCGGGCACTCCTACGAGCAGTACTTC; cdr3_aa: CASSLVGGHSYEQYF
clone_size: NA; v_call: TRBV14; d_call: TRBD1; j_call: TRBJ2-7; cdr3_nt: TGTGCCAGCAGCCGAGGTGGCAGGGGGCTGGAGCAGTACTTC; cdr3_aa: CASSRGGRGLEQYF
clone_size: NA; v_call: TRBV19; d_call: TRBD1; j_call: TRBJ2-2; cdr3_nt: TGTGCCAGTACCCGTACTGGGGACAGGGTTTCCGGGGAGCTGTTTTTT; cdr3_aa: CASTRTGDRVSGELFF
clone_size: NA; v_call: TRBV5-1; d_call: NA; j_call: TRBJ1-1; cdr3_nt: TGCGCCAGCAGCTTGGCCGCCTGGGGGAGGCCCTCAAACACTGAAGCTTTCTTT; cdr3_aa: CASSLAAWGRPSNTEAFF
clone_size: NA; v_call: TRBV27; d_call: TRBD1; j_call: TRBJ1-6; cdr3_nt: TGTGCCAGCAGTCCCCTGTGGACAGGGGGTTTCGGTATCCTCCACTTT; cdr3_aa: CASSPLWTGGFGILHF
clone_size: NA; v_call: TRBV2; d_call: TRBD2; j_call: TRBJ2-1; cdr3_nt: TGTGCCAGCAAACCTTCCAGCGGGGACAATGAGCAGTTCTTC; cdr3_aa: CASKPSSGDNEQFF
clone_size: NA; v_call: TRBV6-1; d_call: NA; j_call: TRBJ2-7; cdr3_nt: TGTGCCAGCAGCCCCGGCGGACACTCCTACGAGCAGTACTTC; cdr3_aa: CASSPGGHSYEQYF
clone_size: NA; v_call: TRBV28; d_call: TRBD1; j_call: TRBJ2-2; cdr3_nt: TGTGCCACCCCGGGACAGGGTGGGAACACCGGGGAGCTGTTTTTT; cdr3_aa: CATPGQGGNTGELFF
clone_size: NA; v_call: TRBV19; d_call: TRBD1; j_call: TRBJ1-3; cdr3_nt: TGTGCCAGTAGTGTCCCCAGGGGGGCAGGAAACACCATATATTTT; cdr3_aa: CASSVPRGAGNTIYF
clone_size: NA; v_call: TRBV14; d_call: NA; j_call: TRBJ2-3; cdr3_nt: TGTGCCAGCAGCCAAGCGGTCTCCAACACAGATACGCAGTATTTT; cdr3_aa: CASSQAVSNTDTQYF
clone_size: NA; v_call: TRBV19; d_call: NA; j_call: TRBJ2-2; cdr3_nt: TGTGCCAGTAGTATGCGTCAGGGAACCGGGGAGCTGTTTTTT; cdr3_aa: CASSMRQGTGELFF
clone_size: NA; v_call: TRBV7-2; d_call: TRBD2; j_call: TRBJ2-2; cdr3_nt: TGTGCCAGCAGCTTAGCCTCCGGACTAGTTGGCGGGGAGCTGTTTTTT; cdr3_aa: CASSLASGLVGGELFF
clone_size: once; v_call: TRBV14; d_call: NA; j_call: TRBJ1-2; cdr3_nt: TGTGCCAGCAGCCAAGTGTGGGGCGGCTACACCTTC; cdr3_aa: CASSQVWGGYTF
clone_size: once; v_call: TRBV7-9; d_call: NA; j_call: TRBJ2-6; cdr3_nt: TGTGCCGGCTGCCCCTCTGGGGCCAACGTCCTGCCTTTC; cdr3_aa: CAGCPSGANVLPF